This T cell receptor (beta chain) was captured by sequencing in a study of blood T cells in healthy people across ages. Combining a sample-barcoded 5' primer with a J-beta primer mix, a second PCR ran for 7 to 11 cycles. A single record per CDR3 protein comes from TCRdb applying MiXCR to the 5' RACE reads. The sample contains approximately 880,000 distinct CDR3 sequences, about 48% of which appear only once. The germline gives CDR1 KGHDR, CDR2 SFDVKD. The V gene end was trimmed by 4 bases and the J gene end by 3 bases; junction bases not matched to a gene: 4. This CDR3 spans 16 amino acids. This clonotype was observed a handful of times.

The sample consisted of blood. The clonotype was recovered from a man aged 30 to 45 in good health. V is TRBV24-1 and J is TRBJ1-5, with 11 bases identical to TRBD1. Here the CDR3 DNA reads TGTGCCACCAGTGACCCGGGACAGGGGGACAATCAGCCCCAGCATTTT. The encoded protein is CATSDPGQGDNQPQHF.